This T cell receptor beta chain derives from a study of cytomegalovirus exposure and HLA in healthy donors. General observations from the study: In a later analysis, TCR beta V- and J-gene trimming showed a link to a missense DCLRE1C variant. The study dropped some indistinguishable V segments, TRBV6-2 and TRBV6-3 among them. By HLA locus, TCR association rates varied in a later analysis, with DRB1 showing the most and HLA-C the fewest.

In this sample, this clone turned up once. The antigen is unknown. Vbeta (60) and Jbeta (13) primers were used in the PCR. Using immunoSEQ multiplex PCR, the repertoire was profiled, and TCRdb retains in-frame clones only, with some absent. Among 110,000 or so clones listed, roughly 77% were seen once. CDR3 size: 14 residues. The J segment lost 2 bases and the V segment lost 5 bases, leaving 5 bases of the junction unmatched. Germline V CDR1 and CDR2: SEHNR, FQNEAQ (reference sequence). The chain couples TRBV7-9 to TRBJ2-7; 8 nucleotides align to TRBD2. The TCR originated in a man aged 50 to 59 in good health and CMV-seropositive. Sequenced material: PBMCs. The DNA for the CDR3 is TGTGCCAGCAGCCCCCCGGGGGGGACCTACGAGCAGTACTTC. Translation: CASSPPGGTYEQYF.